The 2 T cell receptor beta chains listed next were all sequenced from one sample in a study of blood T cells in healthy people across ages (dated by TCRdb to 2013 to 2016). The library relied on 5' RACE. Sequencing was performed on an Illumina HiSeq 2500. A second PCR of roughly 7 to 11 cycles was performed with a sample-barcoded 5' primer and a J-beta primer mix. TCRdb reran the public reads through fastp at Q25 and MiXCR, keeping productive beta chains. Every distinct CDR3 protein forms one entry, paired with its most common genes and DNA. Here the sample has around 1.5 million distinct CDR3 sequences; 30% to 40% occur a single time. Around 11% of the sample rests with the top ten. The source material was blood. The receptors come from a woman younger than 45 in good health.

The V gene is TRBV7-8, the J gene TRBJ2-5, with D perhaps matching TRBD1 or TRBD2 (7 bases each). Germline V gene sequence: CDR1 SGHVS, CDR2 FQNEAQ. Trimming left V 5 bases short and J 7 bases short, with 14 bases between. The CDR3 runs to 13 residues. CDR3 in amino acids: CASSRDREGTQYF. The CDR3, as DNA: TGTGCCAGCAGCCGTGACAGGGAGGGGACCCAGTACTTC.

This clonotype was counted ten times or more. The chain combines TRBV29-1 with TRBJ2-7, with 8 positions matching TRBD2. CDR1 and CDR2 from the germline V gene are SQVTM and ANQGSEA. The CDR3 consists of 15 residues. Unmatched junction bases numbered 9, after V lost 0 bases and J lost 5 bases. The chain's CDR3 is CSVEDPAGVLHEQYF. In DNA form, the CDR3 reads TGCAGCGTTGAAGATCCAGCGGGAGTGTTACACGAGCAGTACTTC.